These 15 T cell receptor beta chains came from one sample sequenced in a study of blood T cell repertoires in COVID-19. Only in-frame clones appear in the TCRdb table, and some are missing; sequencing was by immunoSEQ multiplex PCR. The repertoire includes 200,000 to 300,000 clones, over 65% of them detected once, and over 3% sits in the top ten. The source material was peripheral blood. The receptor source for this set is a woman aged 80 or over with acute or convalescent COVID-19.

This chain links TRBV30 with TRBJ1-4; unclear D gene. The CDR3 has 13 amino acids. Germline CDR1 and CDR2: GTSNPN and SVGIG (reference sequence). V was cut by 3 bases and J by 8 bases, with 13 bases left in between. Written as DNA, the CDR3 is TGTGCCTGGAGGGGCAGTCCCAGGGAAAAACTGTTTTTT. The encoded protein is CAWRGSPREKLFF.

The DNA of the CDR3 is TGCAGTGCTAGTGGGGTGGGCAGGGGCTACGAGCAGTACTTC. Translated, it gives CSASGVGRGYEQYF. The rearrangement links TRBV20-1 to TRBJ2-7; D is perhaps TRBD1 (6 bases). The CDR3 is 14 amino acids. V was clipped by 3 bases and J by 3 bases, with 15 bases between them. Germline lookup yields CDR1 DFQATT and CDR2 SNEGSKA (reference sequence).

This clone was observed a handful of times. This rearrangement joins TRBV6-4 to TRBJ2-1; TRBD1 is a possible D gene (7 bases). The CDR3 totals 13 residues. The germline gives CDR1 MRHNA, CDR2 SNTAGT. V lost 3 bases and J lost 8, with 11 bases in between. CDR3: CASSDQGGDEQFF. CDR3 nucleotide sequence: TGTGCCAGCAGTGATCAGGGGGGCGATGAGCAGTTCTTC.

The chain has TRBV19 and TRBJ1-2; 8 bases map to TRBD1. The CDR3 covers 15 residues. Unmatched junction bases numbered 9, after V lost 8 bases and J lost 1 base. CDR1 LNHDA and CDR2 SQIVND come from the germline V gene (reference sequence). CDR3 bases: TGTGCCAGTCGTGATCGGACAGGGAATAACTATGGCTACACCTTC. This translates into CASRDRTGNNYGYTF.

This clone was seen ten or more times. The genes are TRBV7-2 and TRBJ2-7; 10 bases are a match to TRBD2. After removal of 1 base from V and 6 bases from J, the junction contained 9 bases not matched to a gene. The CDR3 extends over 16 amino acids. The germline gives CDR1 SGHTA, CDR2 FQGNSA. The CDR3 nucleotides are TGTGCCAGCAGCTTAGGGGGGGGACTAGCGACCTCCGAGCAGTACTTC. Translated: CASSLGGGLATSEQYF.

V is TRBV12-3 or TRBV12-4 and J is TRBJ1-1; no firm D call. CDR3 length: 13 residues. Deletions cut 6 bases from V and 3 bases from J, with 11 bases between. The CDR3 is CASRTLRDTEAFF. CDR3 nucleotides: TGTGCCAGCAGAACGTTACGGGACACTGAAGCTTTCTTT.

The J gene is TRBJ2-1, the V gene TRBV5-4; 7 bases map to TRBD2. Looked up from germline, CDR1 is SGHNT and CDR2 is YYREEE (reference sequence). The CDR3 is 15 amino acids. V dropped 4 bases and J dropped 4; count of bases not matched to a gene: 8. CDR3 in DNA: TGTGCCAGCAGCCACGAGGCTAGCGGATACAATGAGCAGTTCTTC. Encoded protein: CASSHEASGYNEQFF.

Points on this clone: Other DNA sequences in this sample translate to the same CDR3. The chain employs TRBV3-1 (or the pseudogene TRBV3-2) and TRBJ2-3; possible D gene TRBD2, 6 bases. The CDR3 loop spans 14 amino acids. CDR1 is LGHDT, CDR2 YNNKEL, per germline (reference sequence). V dropped 3 bases and J dropped 0 bases, with 7 bases sitting between them. The CDR3 region is CASSQRGSTDTQYF. CDR3 coding DNA: TGTGCCAGCAGCCAGCGGGGTAGCACAGATACGCAGTATTTT.

This clone was seen only a few times. This chain connects TRBV3-1 (or the pseudogene TRBV3-2) to TRBJ1-4; D is ambiguous. CDR1 LGHDT and CDR2 YNNKEL come from the germline V gene (reference sequence). V was shortened by 4 bases and J by 10 bases, with 10 bases between the two germline ends. CDR3 size: 12 residues. CDR3 nucleotide sequence: TGTGCCAGCAGCCCCCGGGGTGTAAAACTGTTTTTT. Encoded protein: CASSPRGVKLFF.

The chain links TRBV19 to TRBJ2-7; a possible D gene is TRBD1 (5 bases). This CDR3 is built from 14 residues. The germline V and J ends were trimmed by 7 bases and 2 bases, with 15 bases remaining between them. From germline, CDR1 is LNHDA and CDR2 SQIVND (reference sequence). As DNA, the CDR3 is TGTGCCAGTAACCAGTCACAGGCAGCCTACGAGCAGTACTTC. Its protein is CASNQSQAAYEQYF.

The rearrangement uses TRBV12-3 or TRBV12-4 and TRBJ1-2; D may be TRBD1 (5 bases). The CDR3 has 12 residues. Trimming cost V 3 bases and J 9 bases, with 11 bases left between them. CDR3 residues: CASSLGGWSYTF. Here the CDR3 DNA reads TGTGCCAGCAGTTTGGGGGGATGGAGCTACACCTTC.

The V gene is TRBV7-8, the J gene TRBJ1-2, with TRBD1 matching over 9 bases. Per germline, CDR1 SGHVS and CDR2 FQNEAQ. The CDR3 covers 16 residues. V lost 1 base, J lost 5 bases, and 8 bases stayed unmatched. Here the CDR3 reads CASSLVEYRGHYGYTF. CDR3 sequence (DNA): TGTGCCAGCAGCTTAGTAGAGTACAGGGGGCATTATGGCTACACCTTC.

This clone was seen only a few times. The chain has TRBV7-8 and TRBJ2-7; D remains ambiguous. Germline V gene data show CDR1 as SGHVS and CDR2 as FQNEAQ. With 5 bases removed from V and 5 bases from J, the gap between germline ends came to 10 bases. The length of the CDR3 is 12 residues. For the CDR3, the DNA is TGTGCCAGCAGCCCCCAGCGACACGAGCAGTACTTC. Amino acid sequence: CASSPQRHEQYF.

V is TRBV5-1 and J is TRBJ1-1; 8 nucleotides line up with TRBD1. The germline V gene has CDR1 SGHRS and CDR2 YFSETQ. The J segment lost 4 bases and the V segment lost 3 bases, leaving 5 bases of the junction unmatched. The CDR3 is 14 amino acids. The CDR3 spells CASSYDRGSTEAFF. The CDR3 DNA reads TGCGCCAGCAGCTATGACAGGGGTAGCACTGAAGCTTTCTTT.

This clone was observed a handful of times. The chain is built from TRBV6-1 and TRBJ1-5, with D tentatively TRBD1 (6 bases). Germline V gene sequence: CDR1 MNHNS, CDR2 SASEGT. This CDR3 region has 16 residues. V was pared by 1 base and J by 0 bases, with 10 bases between. For the CDR3, the DNA is TGTGCCAGCAGTGAAGGGACAGCTTATAGCAATCAGCCCCAGCATTTT. This encodes CASSEGTAYSNQPQHF.